A selection of T cell receptor beta chains follows, all from one sample in a study of blood T cell repertoires in COVID-19. Sequencing used immunoSEQ multiplex PCR; TCRdb keeps in-frame clones, though not all of them. The sample has 100,000 to 150,000 clones, around 89% seen once; the top ten hold under 13%. The sequenced sample consisted of peripheral blood. The receptors were sampled from a man aged 45-65 years with acute or convalescent COVID-19. Each CDR3 is given with its conserved first and last residue. The order of the fields is J gene, V gene, CDR3 protein.

j_gene: TRBJ2-7; v_gene: TRBV7-9; CDR3aa: CASSSSGGREQYF
j_gene: TRBJ1-2; v_gene: TRBV5-1; CDR3aa: CASSAVGGSYGYTF
j_gene: TRBJ1-6; v_gene: TRBV7-6; CDR3aa: CASSLELNSPLHF
j_gene: TRBJ1-1; v_gene: TRBV3-1/TRBV3-2; CDR3aa: CASSQRVDTEAFF
j_gene: TRBJ2-4; v_gene: TRBV11-2; CDR3aa: CASSLGGAPLAKNIQYF
j_gene: TRBJ2-5; v_gene: TRBV5-1; CDR3aa: CASSSGQIQETQYF
j_gene: TRBJ1-2; v_gene: TRBV18; CDR3aa: CASSQSPPAGSNYGYTF
j_gene: TRBJ1-6; v_gene: TRBV25-1; CDR3aa: CASSAAGRSNSPLHF
j_gene: TRBJ1-1; v_gene: TRBV23-1; CDR3aa: CASSQILTAMNTEAFF
j_gene: TRBJ1-2; v_gene: TRBV6-5; CDR3aa: CASRGGAAYGYTF
j_gene: TRBJ1-5; v_gene: TRBV2; CDR3aa: CASTLGGGGGQPQHF
j_gene: TRBJ1-1; v_gene: TRBV5-1; CDR3aa: CASSGQVNTEAFF
j_gene: TRBJ1-2; v_gene: TRBV7-9; CDR3aa: CASTYSGSVGYGYTF
j_gene: TRBJ2-5; v_gene: TRBV5-1; CDR3aa: CASKLAGNVETQYF
j_gene: TRBJ1-5; v_gene: TRBV2; CDR3aa: CASSERSRLPQHF
j_gene: TRBJ1-2; v_gene: TRBV7-9; CDR3aa: CASSPVPYRGPQGYTF
j_gene: TRBJ1-2; v_gene: TRBV5-4; CDR3aa: CASSSGTAANYGYTF
j_gene: TRBJ2-3; v_gene: TRBV11-2; CDR3aa: CASSSDPRSADTQYF
j_gene: TRBJ1-1; v_gene: TRBV2; CDR3aa: CASSEPPEWLFAGTEAFF
j_gene: TRBJ2-3; v_gene: TRBV18; CDR3aa: CASSSLAVITDTQYF
j_gene: TRBJ1-4; v_gene: TRBV19; CDR3aa: CASSMLGAIVGEKLFF
j_gene: TRBJ2-1; v_gene: TRBV2; CDR3aa: CASRLAGRSSEQFF
j_gene: TRBJ1-1; v_gene: TRBV28; CDR3aa: CASSLEGGGLPEAFF
j_gene: TRBJ2-5; v_gene: TRBV4-1; CDR3aa: CASNRGSTSGGPQETQYF
j_gene: TRBJ1-2; v_gene: TRBV19; CDR3aa: CASTLGTGGRSYTF
j_gene: TRBJ2-7; v_gene: TRBV18; CDR3aa: CASSPWAGNSYEQYF